These 17 T cell receptor beta chains were sequenced from one sample in a study of T cell responses to AZD1222 COVID-19 vaccine. The repertoire was sequenced with immunoSEQ multiplex PCR; TCRdb's copy has only in-frame clones and lacks some. Of roughly 80,000 clones listed, approximately 85% are singletons. The sample consisted of peripheral blood, taken on day 0 of MenACWY control vaccination. The receptors come from an adult in good health.

This clone was detected only once. The chain carries TRBV11-2 and TRBJ1-6; the D is unclear. V was shortened by 2 bases and J by 7 bases, with 6 bases between the two germline ends. CDR3 length: 13 residues. Per the germline V gene, CDR1 is SGHAT and CDR2 is FQNNGV. The CDR3 protein is CASSLIMNSPLHF. The CDR3 nucleotides read TGTGCCAGCAGCTTAATTATGAATTCACCCCTCCACTTT.

The rearrangement links TRBV3-1 (or the pseudogene TRBV3-2) to TRBJ1-3; D is uncertain. This CDR3 spans 15 amino acids. Trimming took off 3 bases at V and 0 bases at J, with 9 bases between the two ends. The germline V gene encodes CDR1 LGHDT and CDR2 YNNKEL (reference sequence). CDR3 bases: TGTGCCAGCAGCCAGGTCGTAGTCTCTGGAAACACCATATATTTT. Translated: CASSQVVVSGNTIYF.

V is TRBV19 and J is TRBJ1-4; the D gene is possibly TRBD1 (5 bases). The CDR3 sequence is 16 residues long. Deletions cut 3 bases from V and 0 bases from J, with 11 bases between. Germline V gives CDR1 LNHDA, CDR2 SQIVND (reference sequence). CDR3 coding DNA: TGTGCCAGTAGTATCGGCAAGGGGACAACTAATGAAAAACTGTTTTTT. This sequence encodes CASSIGKGTTNEKLFF.

This clone was detected only once. This chain uses TRBV18 with TRBJ1-6; TRBD1 matches at 9 bases. Per the germline V gene, CDR1 is KGHSH and CDR2 is LQKENI. The CDR3 has 17 amino acids. The V segment lost 0 bases and the J segment 7 bases; nucleotides outside the gene matches: 7. The CDR3 bases are TGTGCCAGCTCACCACCAGAAACAGGGGGCAGGAATTCACCCCTCCACTTT. It specifies CASSPPETGGRNSPLHF.

The count of this clone is one. A read error may produce the germline difference seen at one junction end. The gene calls are TRBV5-4 and TRBJ2-5, with D unresolved. Germline V gives CDR1 SGHNT, CDR2 YYREEE (reference sequence). The CDR3 sequence is 15 residues long. CDR3 coding DNA: TGTGCCAGCAGCTTGGTCGGCGGCTCGCAAGGGACCCAGTACTTC. The encoded protein is CASSLVGGSQGTQYF.

This chain uses TRBV24-1 with TRBJ2-1; TRBD2 aligns across 7 bases. The CDR3 has 14 residues. V lost 7 bases, J lost 1 base, and 3 bases stayed unmatched. Germline V gives CDR1 KGHDR, CDR2 SFDVKD. The CDR3 sequence: CATSREGSYNEQFF. DNA of the CDR3: TGTGCCACCAGCAGGGAGGGGTCCTACAATGAGCAGTTCTTC.

The rearrangement uses TRBV30 and TRBJ2-1; TRBD2 might be the D (6 bases). Trimming shortened V by 3 bases and J by 3 bases, and 9 bases separated the two germline ends. CDR1 is GTSNPN and CDR2 is SVGIG in the germline V gene (reference sequence). The CDR3 is 13 amino acids. The CDR3 reads CAWSKGLYNEQFF. The CDR3 DNA reads TGTGCCTGGAGCAAGGGACTCTACAATGAGCAGTTCTTC.

The J gene is TRBJ2-1, the V gene TRBV28; 9 bases are shared with TRBD1. V dropped 7 bases and J dropped 6; count of bases not matched to a gene: 1. Germline CDR1 and CDR2: MDHEN and SYDVKM. This CDR3 region has 12 residues. The CDR3 here is CASTDRGNEQFF. CDR3 DNA sequence: TGTGCCAGCACGGACAGGGGCAATGAGCAGTTCTTC.

V and J are TRBV6-1 and TRBJ2-7, with D perhaps TRBD2 (6 bases). CDR1 is MNHNS, CDR2 SASEGT, per germline. The CDR3 consists of 15 residues. V was shortened by 3 bases and J by 3 bases, with 15 bases between the two germline ends. The CDR3 sequence: CASSEGSWGLYEQYF. The CDR3 DNA reads as TGTGCCAGCAGTGAGGGGAGTTGGGGACTCTACGAGCAGTACTTC.

This sequence joins TRBV4-2 and TRBJ1-2; D gene uncertain. V was shortened by 0 bases and J by 2 bases, with 13 bases between the two germline ends. The CDR3 is 16 amino acids. Germline V gene sequence: CDR1 LGHNA, CDR2 YNFKEQ. The CDR3 bases are TGTGCCAGCAGCCAAGAAGAACCCCCTTTGAACTATGGCTACACCTTC. It specifies CASSQEEPPLNYGYTF.

The genes are TRBV7-9 and TRBJ1-1, with D uncertain. Germline-derived CDR1 and CDR2 are SEHNR and FQNEAQ (reference sequence). Trimming removed 6 bases from V and 4 bases from J, with 12 bases in between. This CDR3 has 13 residues. In DNA, the CDR3 is TGTGCCAGCAGTCCTGACGGGAGCACTGAAGCTTTCTTT. Its translation: CASSPDGSTEAFF.

The rearrangement uses TRBV12-5 and TRBJ2-3; 7 nucleotides align to TRBD2. J lost 5 bases, V lost 7 bases, and 27 bases had no gene match. CDR1 and CDR2 (germline): LGHNT, FRNRAP. The CDR3 is 20 amino acids. In DNA, the CDR3 is TGTGCTAGTGTTCCTTTGCGGGACTACAACAACGCCGGGATAGGAGATACGCAGTATTTT. It yields the protein CASVPLRDYNNAGIGDTQYF.

On this clone itself: An end of the junction differs from the germline gene, which may be a read error. The J gene is TRBJ1-2, the V gene TRBV29-1; D may be TRBD1 (5 bases). Germline V gives CDR1 SQVTM, CDR2 ANQGSEA. This CDR3 has 14 residues. CDR3: CSVEASGTPYGYTF. The CDR3 bases are TGCAGCGTGGAAGCCTCCGGGACTCCCTATGGCTACACCTTC. The variable domain in full, with the rest retrieved from reference TRBV29-1 and TRBJ1-2, is SAVISQKPSRDICQRGTSLTIQCQVDSQVTMMFWYRQQPGQSLTLIATANQGSEATYESGFVIDKFPISRPNLTFSTLTVSNMSPEDSSIYLCSVEASGTPYGYTFGSGTRLTVV.

As to this clone: This sample also contains other DNA sequences that code for the same CDR3. The chain links TRBV12-3 or TRBV12-4 to TRBJ2-7; no clear D gene. The CDR3 length is 13 residues. Trimming removed 2 bases at V and 3 bases at J, with 8 bases between. The CDR3, as DNA: TGTGCCAGCAGTTTATACCGAGACTACGAGCAGTACTTC. Its translation: CASSLYRDYEQYF.

This clone was observed a few times. The rearrangement links TRBV5-1 to TRBJ2-7, with D perhaps being TRBD1 or TRBD2 (5 bases each). The CDR3 sequence is 13 residues long. V was pared by 4 bases and J by 2 bases, with 10 bases between. Per the germline V gene, CDR1 is SGHRS and CDR2 is YFSETQ. CDR3 sequence reads: CASSGRDAYEQYF. CDR3 bases: TGCGCCAGCAGCGGTAGGGACGCCTACGAGCAGTACTTC.

V and J are TRBV12-3 or TRBV12-4 and TRBJ1-1, with no clear D. V was trimmed by 8 bases and J by 7 bases, leaving 14 bases between them. CDR3 length: 12 amino acids. The CDR3 loop is CASSLLGFEAFF. DNA for the CDR3: TGTGCCAGCTCTCTCCTGGGGTTTGAAGCTTTCTTT.

The chain is built from TRBV5-6 and TRBJ1-1, with a tentative D call TRBD1 (6 bases). Trimming took off 1 base at V and 7 bases at J, with 11 bases between the two ends. CDR3 length equals 13 residues. Germline values: CDR1 SGHDT, CDR2 YYEEEE. The DNA for the CDR3 is TGTGCCAGCAGCTTGACAGGGACCCTTGAAGCTTTCTTT. Its translation: CASSLTGTLEAFF.